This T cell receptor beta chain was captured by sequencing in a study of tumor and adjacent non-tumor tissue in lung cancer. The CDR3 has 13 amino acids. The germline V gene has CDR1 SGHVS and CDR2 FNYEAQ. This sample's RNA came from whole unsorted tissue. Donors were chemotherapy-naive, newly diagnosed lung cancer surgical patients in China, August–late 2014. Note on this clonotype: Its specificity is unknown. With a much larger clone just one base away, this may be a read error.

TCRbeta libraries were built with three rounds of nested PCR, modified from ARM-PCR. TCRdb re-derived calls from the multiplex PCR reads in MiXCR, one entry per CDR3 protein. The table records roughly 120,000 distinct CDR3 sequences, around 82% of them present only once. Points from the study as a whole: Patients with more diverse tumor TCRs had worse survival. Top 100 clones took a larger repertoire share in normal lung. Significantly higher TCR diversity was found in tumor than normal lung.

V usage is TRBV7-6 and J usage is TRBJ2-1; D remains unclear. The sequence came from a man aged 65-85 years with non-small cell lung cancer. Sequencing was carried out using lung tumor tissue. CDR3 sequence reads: CVSSLVGRGEQFF. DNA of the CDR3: TGTGTCAGCAGCTTAGTCGGGCGTGGTGAGCAGTTCTTC.